Listed here are 18 T cell receptor beta chains from one sample, sequenced in a study of cytomegalovirus exposure and HLA in healthy donors. The study ran its PCR with 60 Vbeta and 13 Jbeta primers. Here immunoSEQ multiplex PCR was the method, and the copy in TCRdb shows in-frame clones only, minus some. This table holds 90,000 to 95,000 clones, 65% to 85% found once. Sequencing was performed on PBMCs. The receptors here all came from a man between 18 and 35 years old in good health and CMV-seronegative.

The chain employs TRBV7-6 and TRBJ2-5; TRBD1 agrees at 9 bases. Germline CDR1 is SGHVS and CDR2 is FNYEAQ. Germline trimming cut 6 bases from V and 4 bases from J; bases unmatched to any gene: 15. This CDR3 has 17 residues. CDR3 in amino acids: CASSSRLPGQGGETQYF. DNA of the CDR3: TGTGCCAGCAGTTCTCGACTCCCGGGACAGGGAGGAGAGACCCAGTACTTC.

The CDR3 region is CASSLGGFYGYTF. In DNA, the CDR3 is TGTGCCAGCAGCTTAGGAGGTTTCTATGGCTACACCTTC. The chain uses TRBV7-8 and TRBJ1-2; D not certain. The germline V gene encodes CDR1 SGHVS and CDR2 FQNEAQ. Deletions cut 1 base from V and 4 bases from J, with 7 bases between. The CDR3 has 13 residues.

The CDR3 sequence is CASSPWGPANSYEQYF. The CDR3 nucleotides are TGCGCCAGCAGCCCTTGGGGGCCGGCGAACTCCTACGAGCAGTACTTC. The chain employs TRBV5-1 and TRBJ2-7; D is perhaps TRBD1 (6 bases). This CDR3 has 16 residues. The germline gives CDR1 SGHRS, CDR2 YFSETQ. Between the trimmed V and J ends, which lost 4 bases and 0 bases, there was a span of 17 bases.

This chain joins TRBV6-1 and TRBJ1-2; TRBD1 agrees at 9 bases. The CDR3 extends over 15 amino acids. Germline lookup yields CDR1 MNHNS and CDR2 SASEGT. V dropped 4 bases and J dropped 2; count of bases not matched to a gene: 5. For the CDR3, the DNA is TGTGCCAGCAGTGTTCTAGGGACAGGGAACTATGGCTACACCTTC. Protein sequence: CASSVLGTGNYGYTF.

Only a few counts were recorded for this clone. V gene TRBV19 combines with J gene TRBJ1-2; D is perhaps TRBD1 (6 bases). CDR1 and CDR2 from the germline V gene are LNHDA and SQIVND (reference sequence). V lost 3 bases, J lost 3 bases, and 11 bases lay in between. This CDR3 contains 14 residues. The CDR3 spells CASSIAGTHYGYTF. The CDR3 region has the DNA TGTGCCAGTAGTATCGCCGGGACACACTATGGCTACACCTTC.

V usage is TRBV5-1 and J usage is TRBJ2-3, with D possibly TRBD2 on 6 matching bases. V shed 2 bases and J shed 2 bases, with 12 bases lying between them. CDR1 and CDR2 from the germline V gene are SGHRS and YFSETQ. The CDR3 loop spans 15 amino acids. CDR3 sequence reads: CASSLDRLDTDTQYF. In nucleotides, the CDR3 is TGCGCCAGCAGCTTAGATCGACTAGACACAGATACGCAGTATTTT.

V gene TRBV7-9 combines with J gene TRBJ1-2, with a possible D match to TRBD1 (6 bases). Trimming pared 1 base from V and 6 bases from J, leaving 18 bases between. CDR3 size: 16 residues. CDR1 SEHNR and CDR2 FQNEAQ come from the germline V gene (reference sequence). The CDR3 loop is CASSLENGGGPHGYTF. CDR3 in DNA: TGTGCCAGCAGCTTAGAAAATGGGGGGGGGCCCCATGGCTACACCTTC. The variable domain in full, completed from reference TRBV7-9 and TRBJ1-2, reads DTGVSQNPRHKITKRGQNVTFRCDPISEHNRLYWYRQTLGQGPEFLTYFQNEAQLEKSRLLSDRFSAERPKGSFSTLEIQRTEQGDSAMYLCASSLENGGGPHGYTFGSGTRLTVV.

The chain couples TRBV6-5 to TRBJ1-2; D not resolved. In germline, CDR1 is MNHEY, CDR2 SVGAGI. The CDR3 is 14 amino acids. V shed 3 bases and J shed 7 bases, with 15 bases lying between them. The CDR3 is CASSYQREWGGYTF. CDR3 bases: TGTGCCAGCAGTTATCAGCGGGAATGGGGTGGCTACACCTTC.

The rearrangement uses TRBV19 and TRBJ1-2; possible D gene TRBD1, 5 bases. Per the germline V gene, CDR1 is LNHDA and CDR2 is SQIVND (reference sequence). Trimming stripped 11 bases from V and 3 bases from J, with 25 bases between. The CDR3 loop spans 16 amino acids. CDR3 sequence: CASKRDSDPLDYGYTF. CDR3 nucleotides: TGTGCCTCCAAAAGGGACTCGGACCCGCTCGACTATGGCTACACCTTC.

The CDR3 DNA follows: TGTGCCAGCACCCCCACTTTTGACACGAACACTGAAGCTTTCTTT. Translated: CASTPTFDTNTEAFF. The rearrangement links TRBV6-7 to TRBJ1-1, with D hard to call. TRBV6-7 is given ORF status, its function remaining uncertain. V was cut by 7 bases and J by 1 base, with 16 bases left in between. The CDR3 is made up of 15 amino acids.

The gene calls are TRBV6-4 and TRBJ1-2, with 9 nucleotides matching TRBD1. The CDR3 has 13 residues. CDR1 is MRHNA, CDR2 SNTAGT, per germline. V gave up 5 bases and J gave up 6 bases; unmatched junction bases: 4. Written as DNA, the CDR3 is TGTGCCAGCAGTCGGACAGGGGAGAATGGCTACACCTTC. This encodes CASSRTGENGYTF.

This chain joins TRBV12-5 and TRBJ2-6; D is perhaps TRBD1 (5 bases). Germline CDR1 reads LGHNT; CDR2 reads FRNRAP. Trimming stripped 8 bases from V and 0 bases from J, with 5 bases between. The CDR3 has 13 amino acids. This chain's CDR3 is CASRGSGANVLTF. CDR3 bases: TGTGCTAGTAGGGGCTCTGGGGCCAACGTCCTGACTTTC.

The chain carries TRBV25-1 and TRBJ1-2; D might be TRBD1 (6 bases). The CDR3 has 12 amino acids. CDR1 MGHDK and CDR2 SYGVNS come from the germline V gene. V was trimmed by 4 bases and J by 8 bases, leaving 11 bases between them. As DNA, the CDR3 is TGTGCCAGCAGTGGAGGGGGTCTCGGCTACACCTTC. As protein: CASSGGGLGYTF.

The chain has TRBV6-5 and TRBJ2-7, with TRBD1 identical over 7 bases. CDR1 is MNHEY, CDR2 SVGAGI, per germline. The length of the CDR3 is 12 residues. The V and J ends lost 5 bases and 6 bases, in that order; junction bases with no gene match: 4. CDR3 sequence reads: CASSNPGGEQYF. The CDR3 DNA sequence: TGTGCCAGCAGTAACCCAGGGGGCGAGCAGTACTTC.

The V and J genes are TRBV14 and TRBJ2-5; D gene uncertain. Between the trimmed V and J ends, which lost 1 base and 7 bases, there was a span of 16 bases. Germline V gene sequence: CDR1 SGHDN, CDR2 FVKESK. The CDR3 is 15 amino acids. The CDR3 here is CASSQVFPDFGTQYF. In DNA, the CDR3 is TGTGCCAGCAGCCAAGTATTCCCTGACTTTGGGACCCAGTACTTC.

On this clone: Other DNA sequences in the sample encode the same CDR3. The genes are TRBV10-3 and TRBJ2-5, with no clear D. Germline CDR1 is ENHRY and CDR2 is SYGVKD. V was pared by 0 bases and J by 5 bases, with 4 bases between. The CDR3 extends over 12 amino acids. The CDR3 DNA follows: TGTGCCATCAGTGAGTCGAGGGAGACCCAGTACTTC. This translates into CAISESRETQYF.

Notes on this clone: Germline is not matched at one junction end, which may reflect a read error. The chain joins TRBV6-6 to TRBJ2-2, with D tentatively TRBD1 (5 bases). This CDR3 is built from 15 residues. Per germline, CDR1 MNHNY and CDR2 SVGAGI (reference sequence). CDR3 in DNA: TGTGCCAGCAGTGACTCTGGGGCTGGAATCGGGGAGCTGTTTTTT. It encodes CASSDSGAGIGELFF.

Only a few counts were recorded for this clone. This chain links TRBV7-9 with TRBJ2-1, with 7 bases lining up with TRBD2. CDR1 and CDR2 (germline): SEHNR, FQNEAQ (reference sequence). The CDR3 is made up of 14 amino acids. J was trimmed by 9 bases and V by 2 bases; bases with no gene match: 7. DNA for the CDR3: TGTGCCAGCAGCTTATTGGGGGAGGGAGCTGAGCAGTTCTTC. Its translation is CASSLLGEGAEQFF.